Reported below is one T cell receptor beta chain. Its target antigen remains unknown. Per-nucleotide qualities are absent, and no much larger clonotype sits a single base away. This entry is derived from a study of shared clonotypes between healthy human individuals (dated by TCRdb to about 2020). Concerning the study at large: A couple of women and three men aged 18 to 49 years were included in the cohort. Per donor, three plates each were used for CD4 naive and CD4 memory, two for CD8 naive, and one for CD8 memory. To estimate repertoire size and how much clonotype sharing occurs between individuals, the study deeply sequenced the blood TCR repertoires of several healthy adults. Libraries were prepared and TCR repertoires were sequenced by different laboratories using diverse techniques, in order to increase sequencing depth and limit assay-specific biases. Leukapheresis yielded between about 0.85 and 10 billion PBMCs per donor. Study-wide findings and limitations: Pairwise subsampling led to the expectation that sequencing depth would affect the degree of clonotype sharing among donors. Naive subsets generally had larger estimated clonotype richness than memory subsets. Compared with non-shared clonotypes, the clonotypes found in all four sorted-subset donors had higher generation probabilities. Rarefaction of sorted-subset datasets indicated incomplete sequencing despite the large sequencing depth. Because the study included a small number of donors, the genetic and exposure-history diversity represented was limited. Across a handful of donors, approximately 4.6% of naive CD4, approximately 3.6% of naive CD8, under 2.5% of memory CD4, and 0.4% of memory CD8 clonotypes were shared. Sampling was restricted to blood, and TCR repertoires in tissues likely differ from the TCR repertoires found in blood.

Donors were healthy HIV-negative adults with no recently reported acute infections or vaccinations. Only Caucasian adults living in Nashville, Tennessee, USA were represented among the donors. CD4+ T cells were enriched by magnetic negative selection, after which naive cells were positively selected on CD45RA and the negative fraction was taken as the memory subset. Blood was obtained by leukapheresis, after which PBMCs were separated by Ficoll-Histopaque density gradient centrifugation and cryopreserved in liquid nitrogen vapor phase. Purity and quantity of every magnetically sorted T cell population were checked by analytical flow cytometry. From each sorted fraction, genomic DNA was isolated and quantified by UV absorbance on a Nanodrop 2000c. Using the deep immunoSEQ assay, multiplex PCR amplified TCR CDR3 regions from genomic DNA. For each cell subset, the extracted genomic DNA was distributed evenly across all wells of several immunoSEQ 96-well plates, and each plate served as one replicate. For sorted subsets, roughly 200 ng of genomic DNA, equivalent to 25,000 to 35,000 T cell genomes, went into each replicate PCR. The purified libraries were quantified using a Qubit 3.0 fluorometer, sized with a Bioanalyzer 2100, and then quantified again using the KAPA Library Quantification kit. Each immunoSEQ 96-well plate was sequenced on its own single-read 150-cycle Illumina NextSeq 550 flow cell. In the source study's methods: Because the immunoSEQ output included only junctional sequences and no quality scores, the filtering could not be the same as the filtering used for full-length reads. To assign V/J genes and CDR3, sequences were annotated using PyIR, a Python wrapper for IgBLAST v1.9, with IMGT germline references. Reads were removed for weak V/J assignments (E-value above 1e-6), missing CDR3, stop codons, out-of-frame junctions, or ambiguous translated residues. V3J clonotypes were defined as sequences sharing the same inferred V gene, J gene, and CDR3 amino acid sequence. To compute the percentage overlap between repertoires, the number of shared unique clonotypes was divided by the size of the smaller repertoire. Repertoire richness was assessed with RTK rarefaction, the Chao1 estimator, and Recon v2.1 estimates of unobserved clonotypes. For all TCRbeta clonotypes obtained by the gDNA method from several donors, generation probabilities were computed with OLGA. The clones in this table, taken by TCRdb from immuneACCESS, are in-frame only. Not every clone is retained; where verified, under half of the shortfall comes from an unresolved V gene, and the cause of the rest is unknown. The D gene and trimming were derived from the DNA, and the V and J assignments and clone size from that table. This sample comprises approximately 980,000 clones, around three quarters of them detected only once. The ten largest clonotypes hold approximately 1.5% of the sample.

Reading the germline V gene (reference sequence) gives CDR1 SGHNT and CDR2 YYREEE. Trimming takes 4 bases from V and 4 bases from J, and the germline ends sit 8 bases apart. Measured from the cysteine to the phenylalanine, the CDR3 is 12 residues long. Only the CDR3 DNA is retained, 36 bases long and in frame from the first base. The TCR sequence derives from a man between 18 and 35 years old in good health. What was sequenced was memory CD4+ T cells sorted from blood. The cell subset or site label of this sample denotes: CD45RA-negative fraction. Recombination connected TRBV5-4 to TRBJ1-2, with the D gene not clear enough to name. The CDR3 sequence is CASSRVGYGYTF. The nucleotide sequence is given as TGTGCCAGCAGCCGCGTTGGCTATGGCTACACCTTC.